The rows below give T cell receptor beta chains drawn from one sample of a study of shared clonotypes between healthy human individuals. The table came from immunoSEQ multiplex PCR; TCRdb's copy has only in-frame clones and leaves some out. The sample consists of 2 million to 2.5 million clones, just under 95% of them appearing once. Sequencing input: naive CD4+ T cells from PBMCs. These receptors were collected from a man aged 18 to 29 in good health. Some clones in this sample may be carry-over from other donors' samples. Each CDR3 is given with its conserved first and last residue. Fields, in order: clone size, J gene, D gene, V gene, CDR3 DNA, CDR3 protein. D genes are given only for firm matches. Some rows have no size entry. The others give once, few or many, or a class for an expanded clone.

clone size: NA
J gene: TRBJ1-4
D gene: NA
V gene: TRBV7-9
CDR3 DNA: TGTGCCAGCAGCTTATCCAGACCTTCAACTAATGAAAAACTGTTTTTT
CDR3 protein: CASSLSRPSTNEKLFF

clone size: NA
J gene: TRBJ1-4
D gene: NA
V gene: TRBV7-6
CDR3 DNA: TGTGCCAGCAGCTCAACAGCTAGCACTAATGAAAAACTGTTTTTT
CDR3 protein: CASSSTASTNEKLFF

clone size: NA
J gene: TRBJ2-7
D gene: TRBD1
V gene: TRBV6-6
CDR3 DNA: TGTGCCAGCAGTTACGCCGGGACAGGGGGCAACGAGCAGTACTTC
CDR3 protein: CASSYAGTGGNEQYF

clone size: NA
J gene: TRBJ2-7
D gene: TRBD1
V gene: TRBV30
CDR3 DNA: TGTGCCTGGAGTGTACAGGACAGGGACGACGAGCAGTACTTC
CDR3 protein: CAWSVQDRDDEQYF

clone size: NA
J gene: TRBJ2-3
D gene: TRBD2
V gene: TRBV10-3
CDR3 DNA: TGTGCCATCAGTGAAACTAGCGATCAGTTGGATACGCAGTATTTT
CDR3 protein: CAISETSDQLDTQYF

clone size: NA
J gene: TRBJ1-3
D gene: NA
V gene: TRBV28
CDR3 DNA: TGTGCCAGCATTACGGCCCACTCTGGAAACACCATATATTTT
CDR3 protein: CASITAHSGNTIYF

clone size: NA
J gene: TRBJ1-4
D gene: NA
V gene: TRBV25-1
CDR3 DNA: TGTGCCAGCAGTGAATCCTTTGGGAGGGAAAAACTGTTTTTT
CDR3 protein: CASSESFGREKLFF

clone size: NA
J gene: TRBJ1-1
D gene: NA
V gene: TRBV5-6
CDR3 DNA: TGTGCCAGCAGCACAGGTCAGGGCTCGGGGTTCTTT
CDR3 protein: CASSTGQGSGFF

clone size: NA
J gene: TRBJ2-4
D gene: TRBD1
V gene: TRBV15
CDR3 DNA: TGTGCCACCAGCAGAGCCGCGGGACAGGGGGCGAACATTCAGTACTTC
CDR3 protein: CATSRAAGQGANIQYF

clone size: once
J gene: TRBJ1-1
D gene: NA
V gene: TRBV28
CDR3 DNA: TGTGCCAGCAGTTTTCCGGGGAACACTGAAGCTTTCTTT
CDR3 protein: CASSFPGNTEAFF

clone size: NA
J gene: TRBJ2-7
D gene: NA
V gene: TRBV10-3
CDR3 DNA: TGTGCCATCAGTGAGTCCGGCGGCTGGGGGGAGCAGTACTTC
CDR3 protein: CAISESGGWGEQYF

clone size: NA
J gene: TRBJ1-2
D gene: NA
V gene: TRBV18
CDR3 DNA: TGTGCCAGCTCACCCCGGGATGTCTATGGCTACACCTTC
CDR3 protein: CASSPRDVYGYTF

clone size: NA
J gene: TRBJ2-6
D gene: TRBD2
V gene: TRBV18
CDR3 DNA: TGTGCCAGCTCACTACTAGCGGGAGGAGGGACCAGCTCTGGGGCCAACGTCCTGACTTTC
CDR3 protein: CASSLLAGGGTSSGANVLTF

clone size: NA
J gene: TRBJ1-5
D gene: NA
V gene: TRBV5-5
CDR3 DNA: TGTGCCAGCAGCTCCGAACCCGTCCGGACGCCCCAGCATTTT
CDR3 protein: CASSSEPVRTPQHF

clone size: NA
J gene: TRBJ2-3
D gene: TRBD2
V gene: TRBV6-5
CDR3 DNA: TGTGCCAGCAGTTACTCGTCGGGAGGAGGAGATACGCAGTATTTT
CDR3 protein: CASSYSSGGGDTQYF

clone size: NA
J gene: TRBJ2-3
D gene: TRBD2
V gene: TRBV6-5
CDR3 DNA: TGTGCCAGCAGTTCACGACTAGCTTCAGATACGCAGTATTTT
CDR3 protein: CASSSRLASDTQYF

clone size: NA
J gene: TRBJ1-5
D gene: NA
V gene: TRBV30
CDR3 DNA: TGTGCCTGGAGTGCCCACAGGGATCAGCCCCAGCATTTT
CDR3 protein: CAWSAHRDQPQHF

clone size: NA
J gene: TRBJ1-2
D gene: NA
V gene: TRBV28
CDR3 DNA: TGTGCCAGCAGTTTAGGTCGGACACTCGCCGGCGGCTACACCTTC
CDR3 protein: CASSLGRTLAGGYTF

clone size: NA
J gene: TRBJ2-5
D gene: NA
V gene: TRBV5-1
CDR3 DNA: TGCGCCAGCAGCTTGGACAGGCAAGAGACCCAGTACTTC
CDR3 protein: CASSLDRQETQYF

clone size: NA
J gene: TRBJ2-1
D gene: NA
V gene: TRBV28
CDR3 DNA: TGTGCCAGCAGTTTAGGGAGCGGGCCCCCCAATGAGCAGTTCTTC
CDR3 protein: CASSLGSGPPNEQFF

clone size: NA
J gene: TRBJ2-4
D gene: NA
V gene: TRBV18
CDR3 DNA: TGTGCCAGCTCACCAGCGGGGGCACCTAAAGGGAACATTCAGTACTTC
CDR3 protein: CASSPAGAPKGNIQYF

clone size: NA
J gene: TRBJ2-7
D gene: TRBD1
V gene: TRBV9
CDR3 DNA: TGTGCCAGCAGCGTAGTGGGACAGGGAGCCGAGCAGTACTTC
CDR3 protein: CASSVVGQGAEQYF

clone size: NA
J gene: TRBJ1-2
D gene: NA
V gene: TRBV19
CDR3 DNA: TGTGCCAGTAGGATACAGGATAACTATGGCTACACCTTC
CDR3 protein: CASRIQDNYGYTF

clone size: NA
J gene: TRBJ2-4
D gene: NA
V gene: TRBV5-1
CDR3 DNA: TGCGCCAGCAGCTTGGGTGTGGGAGATGGCATTCAGTACTTC
CDR3 protein: CASSLGVGDGIQYF

clone size: NA
J gene: TRBJ1-5
D gene: NA
V gene: TRBV5-5
CDR3 DNA: TGTGCCAGCAGCCTACAGGGTTATAGCAATCAGCCCCAGCATTTT
CDR3 protein: CASSLQGYSNQPQHF

clone size: NA
J gene: TRBJ2-7
D gene: NA
V gene: TRBV28
CDR3 DNA: TGTGCCAGCACCCTCGGGGCCTATGCCTACGAGCAGTACTTC
CDR3 protein: CASTLGAYAYEQYF

clone size: NA
J gene: TRBJ1-4
D gene: NA
V gene: TRBV28
CDR3 DNA: TGTGCCAGCAGTCCCCGCGGGGGGAAACTGTTTTTT
CDR3 protein: CASSPRGGKLFF

clone size: NA
J gene: TRBJ2-1
D gene: NA
V gene: TRBV28
CDR3 DNA: TGTGCCAGCCGAATAGCGAGCTCCTACAATGAGCAGTTCTTC
CDR3 protein: CASRIASSYNEQFF

clone size: NA
J gene: TRBJ1-5
D gene: NA
V gene: TRBV7-2
CDR3 DNA: TGTGCCAGCAGCTTAGAAAGTAGCAATCAGCCCCAGCATTTT
CDR3 protein: CASSLESSNQPQHF

clone size: NA
J gene: TRBJ2-2
D gene: NA
V gene: TRBV21-1
CDR3 DNA: TGTGCCAGCAGCAAATCTCTTTGGGGCACCGGGGAGCTGTTTTTT
CDR3 protein: CASSKSLWGTGELFF

clone size: NA
J gene: TRBJ2-1
D gene: TRBD2
V gene: TRBV18
CDR3 DNA: TGTGCCAGCTCACCAAGACTAGCGGGAACCTACAATGAGCAGTTCTTC
CDR3 protein: CASSPRLAGTYNEQFF